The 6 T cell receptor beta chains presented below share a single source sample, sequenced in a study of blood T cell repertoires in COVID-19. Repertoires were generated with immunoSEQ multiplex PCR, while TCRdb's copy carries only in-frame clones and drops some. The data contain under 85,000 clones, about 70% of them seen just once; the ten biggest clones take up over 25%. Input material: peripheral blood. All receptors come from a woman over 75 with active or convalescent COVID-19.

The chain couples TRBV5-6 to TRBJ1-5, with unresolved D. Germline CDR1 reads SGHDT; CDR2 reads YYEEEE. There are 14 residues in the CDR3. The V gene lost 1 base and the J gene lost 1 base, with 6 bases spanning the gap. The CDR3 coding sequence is TGTGCCAGCAGCTTGCGGGAGAGCAATCAGCCCCAGCATTTT. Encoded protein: CASSLRESNQPQHF. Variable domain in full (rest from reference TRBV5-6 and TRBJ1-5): DAGVTQSPTHLIKTRGQQVTLRCSPKSGHDTVSWYQQALGQGPQFIFQYYEEEERQRGNFPDRFSGHQFPNYSSELNVNALLLGDSALYLCASSLRESNQPQHFGDGTRLSIL.

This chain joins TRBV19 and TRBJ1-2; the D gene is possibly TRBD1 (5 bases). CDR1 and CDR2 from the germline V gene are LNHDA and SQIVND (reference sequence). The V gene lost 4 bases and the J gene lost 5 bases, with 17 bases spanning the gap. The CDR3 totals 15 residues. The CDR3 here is CASSTPGHALYGYTF. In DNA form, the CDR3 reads TGTGCCAGTAGTACCCCAGGGCATGCATTATATGGCTACACCTTC. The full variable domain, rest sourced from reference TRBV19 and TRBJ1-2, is DGGITQSPKYLFRKEGQNVTLSCEQNLNHDAMYWYRQDPGQGLRLIYYSQIVNDFQKGDIAEGYSVSREKKESFPLTVTSAQKNPTAFYLCASSTPGHALYGYTFGSGTRLTVV.

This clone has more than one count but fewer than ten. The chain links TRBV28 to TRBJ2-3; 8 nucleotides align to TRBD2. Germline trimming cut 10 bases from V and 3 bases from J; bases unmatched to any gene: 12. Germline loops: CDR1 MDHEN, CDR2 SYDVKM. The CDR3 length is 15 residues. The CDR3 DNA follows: TGTGCCAACGTCCCCGCGGGGGGCGGGACAGATACGCAGTATTTT. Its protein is CANVPAGGGTDTQYF.

The DNA for the CDR3 is TGTGCCAGCAGCCTGACGGGTTCAACTAATGAAAAACTGTTTTTT. Amino acids: CASSLTGSTNEKLFF. The chain is built from TRBV5-6 and TRBJ1-4; D is unclear. CDR3 size: 15 residues. Germline values: CDR1 SGHDT, CDR2 YYEEEE. V gave up 4 bases and J gave up 0 bases, with 10 bases separating them.

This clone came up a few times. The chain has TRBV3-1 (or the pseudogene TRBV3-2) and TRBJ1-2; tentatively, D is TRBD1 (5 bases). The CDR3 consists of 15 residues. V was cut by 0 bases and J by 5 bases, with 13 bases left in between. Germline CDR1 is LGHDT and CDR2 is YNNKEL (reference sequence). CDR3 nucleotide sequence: TGTGCCAGCAGCCAAGAACCGGACGGGGGTTATGGCTACACCTTC. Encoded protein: CASSQEPDGGYGYTF.

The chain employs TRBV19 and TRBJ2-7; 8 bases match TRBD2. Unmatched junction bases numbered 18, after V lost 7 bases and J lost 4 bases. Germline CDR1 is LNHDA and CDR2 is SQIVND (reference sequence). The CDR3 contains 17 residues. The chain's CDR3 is CASTFPASGGFVYEQYF. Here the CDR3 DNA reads TGTGCCAGTACCTTCCCCGCGAGCGGGGGATTTGTGTACGAGCAGTACTTC.